This T cell receptor beta chain was sequenced during a study of vaccination effects on CD4 cells after COVID-19. The CDR3 is made up of 13 amino acids. The V segment lost 6 bases and the J segment 5 bases; nucleotides outside the gene matches: 4. Germline V gene data show CDR1 as LGHDT and CDR2 as YNNKEL (reference sequence). TCRdb's copy holds only in-frame clones and misses some; the assay was immunoSEQ multiplex PCR. The sample shows 41,000 or so clones, around 77% of them seen only once. Before any sequencing was done, the ViraFEST assay used viral peptide pools to expand antigen-specific CD4+ T cells. Isolation of CD4+ T cells took place after approximately 10 days of culture. Neither prior SARS-CoV-2 infection nor positive nucleocapsid antibodies were present in the vaccine recipients. Remarks on this clone: As yet, its antigen is unknown.

The source of this sequence is a human donor who received a COVID-19 vaccine. This material consisted of CD4+ T cells from PBMCs cultured with HCoV-NL63 spike peptides, taken before COVID-19 vaccination. V gene TRBV3-1 (or the pseudogene TRBV3-2) combines with J gene TRBJ2-5, with TRBD2 identical over 9 bases. Here the CDR3 DNA reads TGTGCCAGCAGAGTAGCGGGGGTTGAGACCCAGTACTTC. Translated: CASRVAGVETQYF.